This T cell receptor (beta chain) was sequenced during a study of cytomegalovirus exposure and HLA in healthy donors. Study-level information: The approximately 120 validation repertoires were reported in a later analysis to have been generated on the same platform as the roughly 720 first-cohort repertoires. Findings and limits, study-wide: According to the study, 150 to 200 TCR beta chains were cytomegalovirus-associated.

CDR3 length: 14 residues. Germline CDR1 is SGHTA and CDR2 is FQGNSA. Trimming cost V 8 bases and J 3 bases; bases outside gene matches: 7. The data were produced by immunoSEQ multiplex PCR, yet TCRdb's version contains in-frame clones alone and is incomplete. The sample includes 60,000 to 75,000 clones, roughly 96% seen only once; the top ten take about 0.96%. Remarks on this clone: As yet, its antigen is unknown.

V gene TRBV7-2 combines with J gene TRBJ2-7; 10 nucleotides line up with TRBD2. The sequencing input was PBMCs. The sequence came from a man younger than 35 in good health and CMV-seronegative. CDR3 loop: CASRTSGTHYEQYF. CDR3 bases: TGTGCCAGCCGCACTAGCGGGACTCACTACGAGCAGTACTTC. The entire variable domain, with the rest obtained from reference TRBV7-2 and TRBJ2-7, is as follows: GAGVSQSPSNKVTEKGKDVELRCDPISGHTALYWYRQSLGQGLEFLIYFQGNSAPDKSGLPSDRFSAERTGGSVSTLTIQRTQQEDSAVYLCASRTSGTHYEQYFGPGTRLTVT.